Below are 5 T cell receptor beta chains sequenced from a single sample in a study of shared clonotypes between healthy human individuals (TCRdb year 2020). The library was prepared using the immunoSEQ multiplex PCR assay. TCRdb stores this immuneACCESS table with in-frame sequences only. Part of the clones is absent; in the studies checked, under half of the shortfall reflects unresolved V genes, and no reason is known for the rest. The sample data list about 1 million clones, and around 74% of these were observed just once. The top ten hold 1.4% to 1.5% of the sample. Sequenced material: memory CD4+ T cells sorted from blood. The cell subset or site label on this specimen signifies: CD45RA-negative fraction. Every receptor here comes from a man between 18 and 35 years old in good health.

This sequence joins TRBV30 and TRBJ1-6; 7 bases align to TRBD1. J gave up 8 bases and V 2 bases, and 3 bases lay outside the gene matches. The CDR3 has 13 amino acids. The germline gives CDR1 GTSNPN, CDR2 SVGIG (reference sequence). The CDR3 DNA reads as TGTGCCTGGAGTAGGGACAGCGATTCACCCCTCCACTTT. This translates into CAWSRDSDSPLHF.

In regard to this clone: The identical CDR3 is also encoded by other nucleotide sequences in the sample. V gene TRBV7-2 combines with J gene TRBJ1-1; no clear D gene. This CDR3 region has 13 residues. From germline, CDR1 is SGHTA and CDR2 FQGNSA. Between the trimmed V and J ends, which lost 5 bases and 1 base, there was a span of 8 bases. DNA of the CDR3: TGTGCCAGCAGCATTCAGGAGAACACTGAAGCTTTCTTT. The encoded protein is CASSIQENTEAFF.

Of note for this clone: Since a far larger clone is one base different, this is likely a read error. The rearrangement joins TRBV4-1 to TRBJ1-1; D is undetermined. The germline V gene has CDR1 MGHRA and CDR2 YSYEKL. CDR3 length: 14 amino acids. The CDR3 sequence is CASSGPLKNTEALF. The CDR3 DNA is TGCGCCAGCAGCGGCCCCCTTAAGAACACTGAAGCTCTCTTT.

The rearrangement uses TRBV7-9 and TRBJ2-5, with a possible D match to TRBD1 (7 bases). V lost 5 bases and J 2 bases, leaving 15 bases between the germline ends. CDR1 and CDR2 (germline): SEHNR, FQNEAQ (reference sequence). CDR3 length: 15 residues. The DNA of the CDR3 is TGTGCCAGCAGCGCGTGGCAGGGGGGACAAGAGACCCAGTACTTC. Translation: CASSAWQGGQETQYF.

The chain has TRBV27 and TRBJ2-2, with unresolved D. The CDR3 runs to 15 residues. Germline lookup yields CDR1 MNHEY and CDR2 SMNVEV (reference sequence). V lost 2 bases and J 4 bases, leaving 11 bases between the germline ends. CDR3 sequence (DNA): TGTGCCAGCAGTTTAACCAACCTTGGCACCGGGGAGCTGTTTTTT. Encoded protein: CASSLTNLGTGELFF.